The text below deals with one T cell receptor (beta chain). Its antigen has not been determined. No base quality information exists; no much larger clone differs at one position. These data belong to a study of T cell responses to AZD1222 COVID-19 vaccine (dated by TCRdb to the early 2020s). About the study as a whole: TCR sequencing covered 230 to 250 trial participants: 200 to 220 given two doses of AZD1222 and approximately 26 given two doses of MenACWY control vaccine. Trial participants were enrolled by age into 18-55, 56-69 and 70-plus year subgroups, with roughly 150, 30 and 60 TCR-sequenced participants respectively.

Read against the paper, the sample's time point label means: about 28 days (+/-7) after the second vaccine dose. The sample's treatment or condition label, in plain terms: meningococcal conjugate vaccine given as trial control. The vaccinee samples were drawn from two UK trials, COV001 and COV002, one of which was a single-blind randomized controlled phase 2/3 trial testing AZD1222 (ChAdOx1 nCoV-19) in healthy adults. Trial participant PBMC samples were collected at day 0 and day 28 after the second dose for TCRbeta chain sequencing. The CDR3 regions of human TCRbeta chains were analyzed by immunosequencing. The published analysis was carried out like this. TCRs in the repertoires were matched against a reference library of SARS-CoV-2-specific TCRs that had been generated with the MIRA antigen-specificity platform. Breadth was defined as the fraction of unique TCRs that were SARS-CoV-2-associated, and depth was defined as the fraction of total T cells that were SARS-CoV-2-associated. Each spike-specific TCR was assigned to its reactive spike region and to a CD4 or CD8 class using the MIRA data. Log10-transformed breadth and depth values were compared by one-way ANOVA with Sidak's multiple comparisons tests. Here the immuneACCESS table is served through TCRdb, limited to in-frame sequences with V and J called. Missing clones are a known gap in these copies; in checked studies unresolved V genes cover under half, and the rest lacks a known reason. The DNA was the basis for D and trimming; V, J and clone size are from that table. The sample data list about 140,000 clones, and around 90% of these were observed just once. Around 6.9% of the sample rests with the top ten.

The investigation overall reported the following: The 56-69-year group was small, and its depth increase did not reach significance, likely because of low power. Most participants were white British and females outnumbered males, and the authors suggested that clonal diversity may have been underestimated. The whole spike protein was spanned by vaccine-associated CD4 TCRs, and dominant responses were seen in regions 160-218 and 743-854. Reportedly, almost half of the unique spike-specific TCRs recognized epitopes lying outside the regions that are mutated in the B.1.351 and B.1.1.7 variants. Conclusions about previously exposed vaccinees are limited because only six or seven AZD1222 recipients were SARS-CoV-2 seropositive at baseline. Because no day 14 peak-response samples were available, repertoires were characterized only after the peak T cell response. After two AZD1222 doses, spike-specific TCR breadth and depth were significantly higher than at day 0 and than in MenACWY recipients.

CDR3 length: 16 amino acids, cysteine to phenylalanine. CDR3 DNA only is kept here, 48 bases in frame from base 1. CDR1 and CDR2, looked up from the germline V gene (reference sequence), are PRHDT and FYEKMQ. Cut back by 5 bases and 1 base, the V and J ends lie 14 bases apart. The clonotype comes from an adult who received the MenACWY meningococcal vaccine as a control. The sequence joins TRBV13 to TRBJ2-2, and TRBD2 may be the D gene, going by 8 matching bases. The source material was peripheral blood, sampled 28 days after the second dose of the MenACWY control vaccine. The sequenced DNA is TGTGCCAGCAGCCCAGGGGGGACTAGGAACACCGGGGAGCTGTTTTTT. It is translated as CASSPGGTRNTGELFF.